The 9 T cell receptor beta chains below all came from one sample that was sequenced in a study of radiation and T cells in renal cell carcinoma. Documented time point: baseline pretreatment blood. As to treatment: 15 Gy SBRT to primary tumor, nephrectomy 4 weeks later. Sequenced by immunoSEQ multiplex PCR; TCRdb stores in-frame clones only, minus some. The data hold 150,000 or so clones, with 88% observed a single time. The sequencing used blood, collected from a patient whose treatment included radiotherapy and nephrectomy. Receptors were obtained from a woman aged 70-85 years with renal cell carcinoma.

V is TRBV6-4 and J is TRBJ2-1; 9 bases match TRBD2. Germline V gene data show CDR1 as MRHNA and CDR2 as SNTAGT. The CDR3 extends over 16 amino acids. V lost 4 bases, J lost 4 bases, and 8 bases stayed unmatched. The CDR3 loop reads CASSGTGTSRYNEQFF. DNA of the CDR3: TGTGCCAGCAGTGGGACCGGGACTAGCAGATACAATGAGCAGTTCTTC.

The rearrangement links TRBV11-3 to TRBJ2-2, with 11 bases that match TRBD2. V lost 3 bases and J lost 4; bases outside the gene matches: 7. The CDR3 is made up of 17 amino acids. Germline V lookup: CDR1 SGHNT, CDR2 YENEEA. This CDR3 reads CASSFLAGGRGTGELFF. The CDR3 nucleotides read TGTGCCAGCAGCTTTCTAGCGGGGGGCCGGGGCACCGGGGAGCTGTTTTTT.

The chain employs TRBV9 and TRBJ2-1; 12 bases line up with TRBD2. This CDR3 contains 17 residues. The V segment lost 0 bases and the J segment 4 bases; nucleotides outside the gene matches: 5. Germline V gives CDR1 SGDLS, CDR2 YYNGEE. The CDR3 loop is CASSVATSGGLYNEQFF. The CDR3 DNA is TGTGCCAGCAGCGTAGCGACTAGCGGGGGCCTGTACAATGAGCAGTTCTTC.

The CDR3 DNA is TGTGCCAGCAGCTTAGGTGGGACCTATGGCTACACCTTC. Its translation is CASSLGGTYGYTF. The chain uses TRBV7-2 and TRBJ1-2, with D maybe TRBD1 (5 bases). Trimming cost V 1 base and J 4 bases, with 7 bases left between them. The CDR3 contains 13 residues. CDR1 is SGHTA and CDR2 is FQGNSA in the germline V gene.

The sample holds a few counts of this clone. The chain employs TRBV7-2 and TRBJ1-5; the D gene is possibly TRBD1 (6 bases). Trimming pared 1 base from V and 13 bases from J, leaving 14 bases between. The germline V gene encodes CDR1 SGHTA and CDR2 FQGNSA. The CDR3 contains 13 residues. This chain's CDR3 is CASSLGTQGLQHF. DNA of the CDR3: TGTGCCAGCAGCTTAGGGACCCAGGGGCTGCAGCATTTT.

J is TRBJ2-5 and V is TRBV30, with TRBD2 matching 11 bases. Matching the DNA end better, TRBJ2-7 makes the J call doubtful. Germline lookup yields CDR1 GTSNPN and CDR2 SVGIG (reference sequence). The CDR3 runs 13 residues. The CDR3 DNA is TGTGCCTGGTCCACTAGCGGGGGATACGAGCAGTACTTC. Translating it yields CAWSTSGGYEQYF.

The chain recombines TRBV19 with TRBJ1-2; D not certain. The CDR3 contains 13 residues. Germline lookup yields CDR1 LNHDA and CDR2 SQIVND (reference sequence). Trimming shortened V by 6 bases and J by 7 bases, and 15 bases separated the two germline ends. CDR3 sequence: CASRPTRAGGYTF. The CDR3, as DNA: TGTGCCAGTAGACCTACCCGGGCGGGTGGCTACACCTTC.

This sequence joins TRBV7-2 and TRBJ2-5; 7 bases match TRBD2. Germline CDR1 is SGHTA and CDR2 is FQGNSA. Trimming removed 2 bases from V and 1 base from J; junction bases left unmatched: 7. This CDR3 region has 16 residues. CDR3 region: CASSLSTTSRQETQYF. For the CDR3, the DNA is TGTGCCAGCAGCTTATCGACGACTAGCCGCCAAGAGACCCAGTACTTC.

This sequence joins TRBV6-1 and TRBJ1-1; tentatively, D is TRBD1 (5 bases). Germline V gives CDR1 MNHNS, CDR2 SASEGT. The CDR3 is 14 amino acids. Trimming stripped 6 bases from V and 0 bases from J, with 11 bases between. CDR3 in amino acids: CASRSADMNTEAFF. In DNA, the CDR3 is TGTGCCAGCAGATCTGCGGACATGAACACTGAAGCTTTCTTT.